Following are 20 T cell receptor beta chains from one sample sequenced in a study of response to subunit inactivated influenza vaccine (dated by TCRdb to the late 2010s). The library was prepared using RT-PCR. Sequencing took place on an Illumina HiSeq 2500. The public reads were reanalyzed by TCRdb: fastp trimming at Q25, MiXCR alignment, in-frame beta chains only. Each entry merges the rows of one CDR3 protein and shows their most common DNA and genes. In all, the sample holds 700,000 to 800,000 distinct CDR3 sequences, and roughly 18% of those were seen once. Approximately 10% of the sample rests with the top ten. The source was PBMCs from blood, collected around 5 days after vaccination. These receptors all come from a man in his forties or fifties who received an inactivated influenza vaccine. Donor details come from another sample of the same person, matched by shared clones.

The gene calls are TRBV15 and TRBJ1-2; TRBD1 agrees at 8 bases. The CDR3 totals 13 residues. J gave up 3 bases and V 6 bases, and 3 bases lay outside the gene matches. The V gene's germline CDR1 is LNHNV and CDR2 YYDKDF (reference sequence). In DNA, the CDR3 is TGTGCCACCAGTATGGACAGGGACTATGGCTACACCTTC. Translation: CATSMDRDYGYTF.

This clonotype was observed a handful of times. The V and J genes are TRBV6-2 or TRBV6-3 and TRBJ2-4, with D possibly TRBD2 on 6 matching bases. Germline CDR1 MNHEY, CDR2 SVGEGT. The V end was cut by 6 bases, the J end by 1 base, with 22 bases between. CDR3 length equals 18 residues. The CDR3 DNA sequence: TGTGCCAGCAGACCAAGATTAGCGGACCCTAAGGCCAAAAACATTCAGTACTTC. Protein product: CASRPRLADPKAKNIQYF.

This clonotype was counted between two and nine times. This chain uses TRBV5-1 with TRBJ1-6; a possible D gene is TRBD1 (5 bases). In germline, CDR1 is SGHRS, CDR2 YFSETQ. This CDR3 comprises 15 residues. V was pared by 2 bases and J by 8 bases, with 14 bases between. CDR3 coding DNA: TGCGCCAGCAGCTTTACCGGGGGTCTGGATTCACCCCTCCACTTT. Translated: CASSFTGGLDSPLHF.

This clonotype was counted once. The chain uses TRBV11-2 and TRBJ2-5, with D tentatively TRBD1 or TRBD2 (5 bases each). Germline V lookup: CDR1 SGHAT, CDR2 FQNNGV. CDR3 size: 15 residues. V lost 5 bases and J lost 7, with 20 bases in between. CDR3 loop: CASSPDWGPAGTQYF. For the CDR3, the DNA is TGTGCCAGCAGCCCAGACTGGGGACCCGCGGGGACCCAGTACTTC.

The chain links TRBV29-1 to TRBJ2-1; 14 bases fit TRBD2. The CDR3 runs 14 residues. The V gene end was trimmed by 8 bases and the J gene end by 8 bases; junction bases not matched to a gene: 8. Germline lookup yields CDR1 SQVTM and CDR2 ANQGSEA. CDR3 sequence: CSLRLAGGGDEQFF. The CDR3 DNA reads as TGCAGCTTGAGACTAGCGGGAGGGGGCGATGAGCAGTTCTTC.

The chain couples TRBV7-2 to TRBJ1-2, with D uncertain. This CDR3 has 15 amino acids. V gave up 1 base and J gave up 5 bases, with 14 bases separating them. Germline values: CDR1 SGHTA, CDR2 FQGNSA. The CDR3: CASSLGFRGEYGYTF. In nucleotides, the CDR3 is TGTGCCAGCAGCTTAGGGTTCCGGGGAGAGTATGGCTACACCTTC. Based on the CDR3 plus reference TRBV7-2 and TRBJ1-2, the full variable domain is GAGVSQSPSNKVTEKGKDVELRCDPISGHTALYWYRQSLGQGLEFLIYFQGNSAPDKSGLPSDRFSAERTGGSVSTLTIQRTQQEDSAVYLCASSLGFRGEYGYTFGSGTRLTVV.

This clonotype was counted at least ten times. The chain employs TRBV6-2 or TRBV6-3 and TRBJ2-7; D remains ambiguous. The germline V gene has CDR1 MNHEY and CDR2 SVGEGT. V lost 6 bases to trimming and J lost 1 base, with 13 bases between them. This CDR3 comprises 14 residues. CDR3 in DNA: TGTGCCAGCAGAACTGGACGGCTATCCTACGAGCAGTACTTC. Translation: CASRTGRLSYEQYF.

The rearrangement joins TRBV14 to TRBJ1-4; D gene unclear. The germline V gene has CDR1 SGHDN and CDR2 FVKESK. This CDR3 has 15 amino acids. V was trimmed by 1 base and J by 4 bases, leaving 10 bases between them. CDR3 protein: CASSQVGQDNEKLFF. DNA of the CDR3: TGTGCCAGCAGCCAAGTTGGGCAGGATAATGAAAAACTGTTTTTT.

This clonotype was picked up a small number of times. The rearrangement uses TRBV5-6 and TRBJ2-5; no clear D. The germline V gene has CDR1 SGHDT and CDR2 YYEEEE. This CDR3 comprises 13 residues. V lost 0 bases, J lost 2 bases, and 5 bases lay in between. The CDR3 nucleotides are TGTGCCAGCAGCTTGGTTCAGCAAGAGACCCAGTACTTC. Residues: CASSLVQQETQYF.

This clonotype turned up a few times. The rearrangement joins TRBV20-1 to TRBJ1-4; 7 bases align to TRBD1. V trimming: 0 bases; J trimming: 0 bases; junction bases outside the gene matches: 10. Germline V gene sequence: CDR1 DFQATT, CDR2 SNEGSKA (reference sequence). The CDR3 is 18 amino acids. The chain's CDR3 is CSARDTDRRGATNEKLFF. The CDR3 DNA follows: TGCAGTGCTAGAGATACGGACAGGAGAGGAGCAACTAATGAAAAACTGTTTTTT.

CDR3: CASSIPETPYGYTF. The CDR3 DNA sequence: TGTGCCAGCAGTATACCTGAGACGCCCTATGGCTACACCTTC. The chain has TRBV28 and TRBJ1-2, with D unclear. V was cut by 5 bases and J by 4 bases, with 14 bases left in between. Germline V gene sequence: CDR1 MDHEN, CDR2 SYDVKM. This CDR3 comprises 14 residues.

This clonotype occurred a few times. The V and J genes are TRBV12-3 or TRBV12-4 and TRBJ2-4; D remains ambiguous. With 5 bases removed from V and 0 bases from J, the gap between germline ends came to 17 bases. The CDR3 totals 17 residues. The CDR3 reads CASSPRSGLLAKNIQYF. In DNA form, the CDR3 reads TGTGCCAGCAGTCCCCGCTCGGGCCTATTAGCCAAAAACATTCAGTACTTC.

This clonotype was counted a few times. V usage is TRBV18 and J usage is TRBJ1-6; D unresolved. Germline loops: CDR1 KGHSH, CDR2 LQKENI. V lost 3 bases and J lost 9, with 21 bases in between. The CDR3 sequence is 17 residues long. The CDR3 region is CASSPQDGYTSTSPLHF. The DNA of the CDR3 is TGTGCCAGCTCACCCCAGGACGGATACACCAGTACTTCACCCCTCCACTTT. Using reference TRBV18 and TRBJ1-6 for the parts outside the CDR3, the full variable domain is NAGVMQNPRHLVRRRGQEARLRCSPMKGHSHVYWYRQLPEEGLKFMVYLQKENIIDESGMPKERFSAEFPKEGPSILRIQQVVRGDSAAYFCASSPQDGYTSTSPLHFGNGTRLTVT.

The rearrangement links TRBV10-3 to TRBJ1-6; D remains unclear. Trimming left V 2 bases short and J 6 bases short, with 11 bases between. The CDR3 is made up of 15 amino acids. Per the germline V gene, CDR1 is ENHRY and CDR2 is SYGVKD. The CDR3 DNA reads as TGTGCCATCAGTGAGCTGGTTTCCATTAATTCACCCCTCCACTTT. Its translation: CAISELVSINSPLHF.

The chain links TRBV20-1 to TRBJ1-4, with TRBD1 matching 7 bases. Trimming took 0 bases from V and 5 from J; bases not matched to a gene: 6. Looked up from germline, CDR1 is DFQATT and CDR2 is SNEGSKA (reference sequence). The length of the CDR3 is 15 residues. CDR3 sequence reads: CSARDFRGQNEKLFF. Written as DNA, the CDR3 is TGCAGTGCTAGAGATTTTCGGGGACAGAATGAAAAACTGTTTTTT.

The CDR3 reads CASTAWGMETQYF. As DNA, the CDR3 is TGTGCCAGCACCGCGTGGGGTATGGAGACCCAGTACTTC. This chain joins TRBV12-3 or TRBV12-4 and TRBJ2-5; D call uncertain. The CDR3 length is 13 residues. V lost 7 bases to trimming and J lost 5 bases, with 14 bases between them.

This chain connects TRBV20-1 to TRBJ1-2, with no clear D. This CDR3 spans 13 amino acids. The V and J ends lost 6 bases and 2 bases respectively, with 13 bases between them. CDR1 and CDR2 (germline): DFQATT, SNEGSKA (reference sequence). CDR3 bases: TGCAGTGCCGATGTTTGGAAAAACTATGGCTACACCTTC. Protein sequence: CSADVWKNYGYTF.

The V and J genes are TRBV12-3 or TRBV12-4 and TRBJ2-3; 7 bases line up with TRBD1. The CDR3 extends over 18 amino acids. V shed 2 bases, J shed 11 bases, and the junction held 22 bases outside the gene matches. CDR3 coding DNA: TGTGCCAGCAGTTTAAGCCCCCTAGGGGGCCGTCTGGGTTTCAGGCAGTATTTT. Amino acid sequence: CASSLSPLGGRLGFRQYF.

About this clonotype itself: Germline and junction disagree at one end, which may indicate a read error. The rearrangement links TRBV7-3 to TRBJ2-5, with unresolved D. This CDR3 is built from 13 residues. CDR1 and CDR2 (germline): SGHTA, FQGTGA. This CDR3 is CASSLTNQVTQYF. Written as DNA, the CDR3 is TGTGCCAGCAGCTTAACCAACCAAGTGACCCAGTACTTC.

This clonotype was seen more than once but under ten times. The V call is TRBV12-3 or TRBV12-4, the J call TRBJ2-5, with TRBD1 matching over 8 bases. Trimming cost V 7 bases and J 4 bases; bases outside gene matches: 5. CDR3 size: 13 residues. The CDR3 reads CASTRQGPETQYF. The CDR3 coding sequence is TGTGCCAGCACAAGACAGGGGCCAGAGACCCAGTACTTC.